Listed below are T cell receptor beta chains from one sample, sequenced in a study of blood T cell repertoires in COVID-19. Assay used: immunoSEQ multiplex PCR; TCRdb lists only in-frame clones, some missing. The sample records about 490,000 clones, 75% to 90% being singletons. Source material: peripheral blood. Receptors were obtained from a human donor in a cohort sampled during active COVID-19. CDR3s include the opening cysteine and the closing phenylalanine or tryptophan. The D gene is left open where the match is weak. Clone size, where shown, is once, few, many, or a class for clones that have expanded.

V	J	size	D	DNA	CDR3
TRBV7-3	TRBJ2-1	.	.	TGTGCCAGCAGCCAGCGGACCACTTCCTACAATGAGCAGTTCTTC	CASSQRTTSYNEQFF
TRBV10-2	TRBJ1-2	.	.	TGCGCCAGCAGTGAGTATTCCCTCAGGGTGGCGGTGTATGGCTACACCTTC	CASSEYSLRVAVYGYTF
TRBV28	TRBJ2-1	.	.	TGTGCCAGCAGAGGACTAAATGAGCAGTTCTTC	CASRGLNEQFF
TRBV30	TRBJ1-2	.	.	TGTGCCTGGGGGGAGGGCAGTAGATTTATTTCGGATGGCTACACCTTC	CAWGEGSRFISDGYTF
TRBV28	TRBJ2-1	.	.	TGTGCCAGCAGTTTTCTCCGATCCGGGGCCTACAATGAGCAGTTCTTC	CASSFLRSGAYNEQFF
TRBV7-9	TRBJ1-2	few	.	TGTGCCAGCAGCTACAGGGATACTACTGGCTACACCTTC	CASSYRDTTGYTF
TRBV7-2	TRBJ2-7	.	TRBD2	TGTGCCAGCAGCCCCGGGACTAGCGGATCCTACGAGCAGTACTTC	CASSPGTSGSYEQYF
TRBV23-1	TRBJ1-5	.	.	TGCGCCAGCAGGAACAGGGTAGGAAGCAATCAGCCCCAGCATTTT	CASRNRVGSNQPQHF
TRBV30	TRBJ1-6	.	TRBD1	TGTGCCTGGAGTCCGACAGGGGGAGGGATTGGTTCACCCCTCCACTTT	CAWSPTGGGIGSPLHF
TRBV6-2/TRBV6-3	TRBJ2-2	.	.	TGTGCCAGCAGTTACCAGGGGTTGAACACCGGGGAGCTGTTTTTT	CASSYQGLNTGELFF
TRBV5-1	TRBJ2-1	.	TRBD2	TGCGCCAGCAGCTTGCAGACTAGCGGGAGCGATGAGCAGTTCTTC	CASSLQTSGSDEQFF
TRBV4-3	TRBJ2-2	.	.	TGCGCCAGCAGCCAAGATATCGCGGGGAGAGGAACCGGGGAGCTGTTTTTT	CASSQDIAGRGTGELFF
TRBV7-2	TRBJ1-6	.	.	TGTGCCAGCAGCCTAAGTGGGAGGGGACACTCACCCCTCCACTTT	CASSLSGRGHSPLHF
TRBV19	TRBJ2-1	few	TRBD2	TGTGCCACCCGGACTAGCGGGAGGCCCCTCTCCTACAATGAGCAGTTCTTC	CATRTSGRPLSYNEQFF
TRBV27	TRBJ1-4	once	.	TGTGCCAGCAGTCCCGAAATAGGGGGTAGTGAAAAACTGTTTTTT	CASSPEIGGSEKLFF
TRBV6-1	TRBJ1-1	.	.	TGTGCCAGCAGTGAAAGGGACAACCGGGTGGGCACTGAAGCTTTCTTT	CASSERDNRVGTEAFF
TRBV19	TRBJ1-4	.	.	TGTGCCAGTAGTATGAGGGCGGAGGAAAAACTGTTTTTT	CASSMRAEEKLFF
TRBV19	TRBJ1-3	.	TRBD1	TGTGCCAGCGAACTCGGCGGCAGGGGGACAGGAAACACCATATATTTT	CASELGGRGTGNTIYF
TRBV6-4	TRBJ2-7	.	TRBD2	TGTGCCAGCAGTGACCGGACTAGCGGGCACTCCTACGAGCAGTACTTC	CASSDRTSGHSYEQYF
TRBV5-4	TRBJ2-2	many	TRBD2	TGTGCCAGCAGAAGTCTAGCGGGGACCGGGGAGCTGTTTTTT	CASRSLAGTGELFF
TRBV7-3	TRBJ2-1	.	TRBD2	TGTGCCAGCAGCCCCTCACTAGCGGGGAGCAATGAGCAGTTCTTC	CASSPSLAGSNEQFF
TRBV28	TRBJ2-2	.	TRBD2	TGTGCCAGCAGTACCGGACTAGCGGGAGTTGTCGGGGAGCTGTTTTTT	CASSTGLAGVVGELFF
TRBV10-1	TRBJ2-2	.	.	TGCGCCAGCATCATAGGAGGTCGCCGGCCCCTGAACACCGGGGAGCTGTTTTTT	CASIIGGRRPLNTGELFF
TRBV7-3	TRBJ2-2	.	TRBD1	TGTGCCAGCAGCGTTGACGGGACAGGGGGGACCGGGGAGCTGTTTTTT	CASSVDGTGGTGELFF
TRBV9	TRBJ2-7	.	.	TGTGCCAGCAGTAGCGGAGACCTCTACGAGCAGTACTTC	CASSSGDLYEQYF
TRBV11-2	TRBJ2-7	many	.	TGTGCCAGCAGCTTAGCCGGTTTTCGAGGTAGGGGCCCATACGAGCAGTACTTC	CASSLAGFRGRGPYEQYF
TRBV19	TRBJ2-1	.	TRBD1	TGTGCCAGTAGTAGGGGACAGGGAATCGACAATGAGCAGTTCTTC	CASSRGQGIDNEQFF
TRBV7-3	TRBJ2-1	.	.	TGTGCCAGCAGCTTACTAGCAGCGGGTGAGCAGTTCTTC	CASSLLAAGEQFF
TRBV19	TRBJ2-7	.	TRBD1	TGTGCCAGTAGTATAAGTGGCAGGGGGACCTACGAGCAGTACTTC	CASSISGRGTYEQYF
TRBV18	TRBJ2-3	.	TRBD2	TGTGCCAGCTCACCGACCTTGGTAGCGGGAAGCACAGATACGCAGTATTTT	CASSPTLVAGSTDTQYF
TRBV10-3	TRBJ2-7	.	TRBD2	TGTGCCACCGTAGCTGCGGGAGGAGCCTACGAGCAGTACTTC	CATVAAGGAYEQYF
TRBV3-1/TRBV3-2	TRBJ2-2	few	.	TGTGCCAGCAGCATCCGACAGAGTACGGCCGGGGAGCTGTTTTTT	CASSIRQSTAGELFF
TRBV7-2	TRBJ1-2	many	.	TGTGCCAGCAGTCGGAAAGGGGGGGCACGGGACTATGGCTACACCTTC	CASSRKGGARDYGYTF
TRBV9	TRBJ2-1	.	TRBD2	TGTGCCAGCAGCGTAGAGGGCGGGAGCTACAATGAGCAGTTCTTC	CASSVEGGSYNEQFF
TRBV3-1/TRBV3-2	TRBJ2-5	once	TRBD1	TGTGCCAGCAGTCACCGGGACAGGGCCGCGACCCAGTACTTC	CASSHRDRAATQYF
TRBV3-1/TRBV3-2	TRBJ2-7	once	TRBD1	TGTGCCAGCAGCCAAGGACAGGGGTCGAACCCCGAGCAGTACTTC	CASSQGQGSNPEQYF
TRBV4-2	TRBJ2-3	.	TRBD2	TGTGCCAGCAGCCAAGAGACCCTAGCGGGAGGTTGGGCAGATACGCAGTATTTT	CASSQETLAGGWADTQYF
TRBV11-2	TRBJ1-6	.	.	TGTGCCAGCAGCATTAACAGCTTCCCTAATTCACCCCTCCACTTT	CASSINSFPNSPLHF
TRBV10-3	TRBJ2-1	.	TRBD1	TGTGCCATCAGTGAGTCCTTGGCAGGGGGCGGATATGAGCAGTTCTTC	CAISESLAGGGYEQFF
TRBV19	TRBJ1-1	once	TRBD1	TGTGCCAGTAGTACACCAGGGGGCAAATGGACTGAAGCTTTCTTT	CASSTPGGKWTEAFF
TRBV7-9	TRBJ1-5	.	.	TGTGCCAGCAGCCCCATCACAGGCAATCAGCCCCAGCATTTT	CASSPITGNQPQHF